The T cell receptor beta chain described here comes from a study of cytomegalovirus exposure and HLA in healthy donors. The CDR3 consists of 15 residues. Germline V gene sequence: CDR1 MDHEN, CDR2 SYDVKM. V was trimmed by 2 bases and J by 3 bases, leaving 11 bases between them. Note on this clone: Its cognate antigen is unknown.

Points from the study as a whole: CMV antigen specificity was confirmed in vitro for a few CMV-associated chains. In a later analysis, HLA-associated beta chains showed higher expansion and lower generation probabilities than comparable chains.

The study ran its PCR with 60 Vbeta and 13 Jbeta primers. Measured with immunoSEQ multiplex PCR; TCRdb has only the in-frame clones, and not every one. The table shows roughly 180,000 clones, with about 80% occurring only once. Sequencing was done on a sample of PBMCs. This clonotype originated in a woman between 18 and 30 years old in good health and CMV-seropositive. The chain combines TRBV28 with TRBJ2-1; tentative D call: TRBD1 (6 bases). CDR3 region: CASSLAGDGYNEQFF. CDR3 nucleotide sequence: TGTGCCAGCAGTTTAGCAGGGGATGGCTACAATGAGCAGTTCTTC.